The next 20 T cell receptor beta chains were all read from a single sample in a study of blood T cells in healthy people across ages. Sample-barcoded 5' priming and a J-beta primer mix drove a second PCR of 7 to 11 cycles. From the 5' RACE reads, TCRdb called clonotypes with MiXCR, one entry per CDR3 protein. This sample carries more than 1,000,000 distinct CDR3 sequences, approximately 25% of them seen once, and the ten largest clones take 0.65% to 0.75%. These sequences were also reported in another study, on T cells of mothers and their children.

Sequenced sample: blood. These receptors were obtained from a girl aged 2 to 9 in good health.

The chain carries TRBV9 and TRBJ2-1, with 8 nucleotides matching TRBD2. The germline V gene has CDR1 SGDLS and CDR2 YYNGEE. The CDR3 is made up of 15 amino acids. Trimming took 4 bases from V and 2 from J; bases not matched to a gene: 5. CDR3 DNA: TGTGCCAGCAGCAACGGGGGGGCCCCCTACAATGAGCAGTTCTTC. As protein: CASSNGGAPYNEQFF. Full variable domain (rest looked up from reference TRBV9 and TRBJ2-1): DSGVTQTPKHLITATGQRVTLRCSPRSGDLSVYWYQQSLDQGLQFLIQYYNGEERAKGNILERFSAQQFPDLHSELNLSSLELGDSALYFCASSNGGAPYNEQFFGPGTRLTVL.

This clonotype has ten or more counts. V usage is TRBV29-1 and J usage is TRBJ2-1; weak D call: TRBD2 (6 bases). The germline V gene encodes CDR1 SQVTM and CDR2 ANQGSEA. The V end lost 4 bases, the J end lost 0 bases, and 10 bases lay between the germline ends. The CDR3 totals 14 residues. CDR3 sequence reads: CSVAGTSSYNEQFF. CDR3 DNA sequence: TGCAGCGTTGCCGGGACTTCCTCCTACAATGAGCAGTTCTTC.

The gene calls are TRBV11-2 and TRBJ1-6; D unresolved. V shed 5 bases and J shed 10 bases, with 9 bases lying between them. The CDR3 is 12 amino acids. The germline CDR1 and CDR2 sequences are SGHAT and FQNNGV. DNA of the CDR3: TGTGCCAGCAGCGTGGAGTCCTCACCCCTCCACTTT. Encoded protein: CASSVESSPLHF. The variable domain in full, with the rest retrieved from reference TRBV11-2 and TRBJ1-6, is EAGVAQSPRYKIIEKRQSVAFWCNPISGHATLYWYQQILGQGPKLLIQFQNNGVVDDSQLPKDRFSAERLKGVDSTLKIQPAKLEDSAVYLCASSVESSPLHFGNGTRLTVT.

A few counts support this clonotype. The chain recombines TRBV2 with TRBJ2-5, with D tentatively TRBD1 (8 bases). V lost 8 bases, J lost 11 bases, and 21 bases lay in between. CDR3 length equals 13 residues. From germline, CDR1 is SNHLY and CDR2 FYNNEI. The chain's CDR3 is CASETGGAWEQYF. The CDR3 nucleotides read TGTGCCAGCGAAACAGGGGGGGCCTGGGAGCAGTACTTC.

The J gene is TRBJ2-7, the V gene TRBV28; 13 bases are a match to TRBD2. V was clipped by 6 bases and J by 0 bases; unmatched bases: 8. CDR1 is MDHEN and CDR2 is SYDVKM in the germline V gene. The CDR3 is 17 amino acids. The CDR3 region is CASRLGTSGASSYEQYF. As DNA, the CDR3 is TGTGCCAGCAGACTCGGGACTAGCGGGGCGTCCTCCTACGAGCAGTACTTC. Full variable domain (missing parts from reference TRBV28 and TRBJ2-7): DVKVTQSSRYLVKRTGEKVFLECVQDMDHENMFWYRQDPGLGLRLIYFSYDVKMKEKGDIPEGYSVSREKKERFSLILESASTNQTSMYLCASRLGTSGASSYEQYFGPGTRLTVT.

This CDR3 is CASSQEWGLAGGDYEQYF. In DNA, the CDR3 is TGTGCCAGCAGCCAAGAATGGGGACTAGCGGGGGGGGACTACGAGCAGTACTTC. This chain joins TRBV4-2 and TRBJ2-5; 16 nucleotides agree with TRBD2. The J call may not be correct, given that the DNA end is closer to TRBJ2-7. Germline V gives CDR1 LGHNA, CDR2 YNFKEQ. The CDR3 is made up of 18 amino acids.

This clonotype occurred once. The chain joins TRBV20-1 to TRBJ2-7; a possible D gene is TRBD2 (5 bases). Trimming removed 4 bases from V and 3 bases from J, with 10 bases in between. Germline assignment: CDR1 DFQATT and CDR2 SNEGSKA (reference sequence). The CDR3 consists of 12 residues. The CDR3 loop is CSAMHSGYEQYF. CDR3 DNA sequence: TGCAGTGCTATGCACAGCGGCTACGAGCAGTACTTC.

This clonotype occurred a few times. This chain links TRBV11-3 with TRBJ1-2; 8 positions agree with TRBD1. CDR1 SGHNT and CDR2 YENEEA come from the germline V gene. V trimming: 1 base; J trimming: 8 bases; junction bases outside the gene matches: 12. The CDR3 totals 16 residues. This chain's CDR3 is CASSLAGDRISGGYTF. DNA for the CDR3: TGTGCCAGCAGCTTAGCAGGGGACAGGATCTCCGGGGGCTACACCTTC.

V usage is TRBV28 and J usage is TRBJ1-5; 7 bases map to TRBD1. Germline loops: CDR1 MDHEN, CDR2 SYDVKM. The CDR3 is 15 amino acids. With V trimmed by 8 bases and J by 0 bases, 7 bases remained unmatched. The CDR3, as DNA: TGTGCCAGCTTACTGGGACAGAATAGCAATCAGCCCCAGCATTTT. Protein sequence: CASLLGQNSNQPQHF.

The table lists this clonotype with a few counts. The genes are TRBV6-6 and TRBJ2-3; 9 nucleotides align to TRBD1. With 7 bases clipped from V and 4 bases from J, the junction kept 12 bases outside the gene matches. The germline CDR1 and CDR2 sequences are MNHNY and SVGAGI (reference sequence). CDR3 size: 16 residues. CDR3 nucleotides: TGTGCCAGCAAAACAACCGGACAGGGGTTACCAGATACGCAGTATTTT. Translated: CASKTTGQGLPDTQYF.

This clonotype was seen a handful of times. The chain uses TRBV12-3 or TRBV12-4 and TRBJ2-6, with 9 bases identical to TRBD1. This CDR3 comprises 17 residues. The trim removed 7 bases at V and 0 bases at J, leaving 7 bases unmatched. CDR3 coding DNA: TGTGCCAGCACCTGGACAGGGGATCACTCTGGGGCCAACGTCCTGACTTTC. It codes for CASTWTGDHSGANVLTF.

This clonotype was picked up a small number of times. The J gene is TRBJ2-4, the V gene TRBV29-1, with a weak D call TRBD2 (6 bases). The V gene's germline CDR1 is SQVTM and CDR2 ANQGSEA. This CDR3 has 14 amino acids. V was cut by 6 bases and J by 3 bases, with 15 bases left in between. The CDR3 DNA follows: TGCAGCGTAATTGGAGGAGGGAGCAAAAACATTCAGTACTTC. Translating gives CSVIGGGSKNIQYF.

The rearrangement joins TRBV7-6 to TRBJ2-5, with 7 bases matching TRBD1. The germline V gene encodes CDR1 SGHVS and CDR2 FNYEAQ. V was pared by 4 bases and J by 2 bases, with 4 bases of the junction left unmatched. This CDR3 has 14 amino acids. The CDR3 loop is CASSSTGVQETQYF. The CDR3 DNA reads as TGTGCCAGCAGCTCTACAGGGGTGCAAGAGACCCAGTACTTC.

This clonotype came up a few times. The chain couples TRBV29-1 to TRBJ2-1; 11 nucleotides align to TRBD2. This CDR3 has 18 amino acids. Trimming cost V 0 bases and J 0 bases; bases outside gene matches: 7. Per germline, CDR1 SQVTM and CDR2 ANQGSEA. DNA of the CDR3: TGCAGCGTTGAAGATCACATTAGCGGGAGGGCCTCCTACAATGAGCAGTTCTTC. Translated: CSVEDHISGRASYNEQFF.

This clonotype showed up just a few times. The chain combines TRBV6-5 with TRBJ1-1; D possibly corresponds to TRBD1 (5 bases). V was pared by 1 base and J by 2 bases, with 11 bases between. The CDR3 runs to 15 residues. CDR1 is MNHEY and CDR2 is SVGAGI in the germline V gene. The DNA for the CDR3 is TGTGCCAGCAGTTACTGGGGGGGAACTAACACTGAAGCTTTCTTT. Its protein product is CASSYWGGTNTEAFF.

This clonotype has a handful of counts. This sequence joins TRBV29-1 and TRBJ1-1; D is ambiguous. Germline V gene data show CDR1 as SQVTM and CDR2 as ANQGSEA. With 4 bases removed from V and 6 bases from J, the gap between germline ends came to 6 bases. The CDR3 runs 10 residues. Here the CDR3 reads CSVVFAEAFF. CDR3 nucleotide sequence: TGCAGCGTTGTATTCGCTGAAGCTTTCTTT.

The gene calls are TRBV20-1 and TRBJ2-5, with a weak D call TRBD1 (5 bases). The CDR3 sequence is 13 residues long. V lost 6 bases to trimming and J lost 3 bases, with 14 bases between them. Germline CDR1 DFQATT, CDR2 SNEGSKA (reference sequence). The CDR3: CSAQGRQEETQYF. In nucleotides, the CDR3 is TGCAGTGCCCAGGGTAGGCAGGAAGAGACCCAGTACTTC.

The J gene is TRBJ2-7, the V gene TRBV11-2; no definite D call. The CDR3 spans 14 residues. Germline lookup yields CDR1 SGHAT and CDR2 FQNNGV. V was trimmed by 1 base and J by 0 bases, leaving 7 bases between them. CDR3 bases: TGTGCCAGCAGCTTAGTCGGACCCTCCTACGAGCAGTACTTC. Translated, it gives CASSLVGPSYEQYF.

This clonotype was seen a handful of times. The V call is TRBV5-1, the J call TRBJ2-7; TRBD1 might be the D (5 bases). The CDR3 sequence is 14 residues long. Germline V CDR1 and CDR2: SGHRS, YFSETQ. The V end was cut by 4 bases, the J end by 9 bases, with 20 bases between. Here the CDR3 DNA reads TGCGCCAGCAGCGTGACAGCTACCTCCTTCGGGCAGTACTTC. Translated: CASSVTATSFGQYF.

The chain couples TRBV5-1 to TRBJ2-5; 9 nucleotides agree with TRBD1. The V and J ends lost 1 base and 4 bases, in that order; junction bases with no gene match: 5. The germline gives CDR1 SGHRS, CDR2 YFSETQ. The CDR3 is made up of 15 amino acids. CDR3 nucleotide sequence: TGCGCCAGCAGCTTGAGCGACAGGGGGGTAGAGACCCAGTACTTC. Amino acids: CASSLSDRGVETQYF.